The T cell receptor (beta chain) described here comes from a study of blood T cell repertoires in COVID-19. Study summary: Material from acute and convalescent COVID-19 was sourced from the United States, Italy and Spain. In each case, the material was cDNA or gDNA derived from T cells, B-cell-depleted T cells, or PBMCs.

Method: immunoSEQ multiplex PCR; TCRdb's copy keeps in-frame clones and lacks some. The sample contains approximately 79,000 clones, 75% to 90% of which appear only once. Germline-derived CDR1 and CDR2 are SQVTM and ANQGSEA. The CDR3 is made up of 12 amino acids. Trimming removed 8 bases from V and 3 bases from J; junction bases left unmatched: 4. The Seattle site enrolled patients during active infection and followed them longitudinally. The origin of this receptor is a man aged 50-60 years with COVID-19, enrolled during active disease. What was sequenced was peripheral blood. The chain employs TRBV29-1 and TRBJ2-5, with 9 bases matching TRBD1. The CDR3 sequence: CSTRTGEETQYF. CDR3 in DNA: TGCAGCACCCGGACAGGGGAAGAGACCCAGTACTTC.